This T cell receptor beta chain was recorded in a study of stem cell transplantation in POMP-related autoinflammatory disease. Whole-study findings and limits: PRAID patients trended toward lower TRB diversity and higher clonality in all analyzed T-cell subsets. In PRAID patients, the number of distinct TRB V-J gene pairings was restricted.

Germline V CDR1 and CDR2: SGHTA, FQGNSA. Trimming left V 3 bases short and J 0 bases short, with 9 bases between. This CDR3 spans 15 amino acids. For this clone: What it binds is unknown.

Using immunoSEQ multiplex PCR, the repertoire was profiled, and TCRdb retains in-frame clones only, with some absent. The data show tens of thousands of clones, with around 83% seen just once and around 2.5% held by the top ten. PRAID featured prominent immunodeficiency. Sequenced material: CD4+ T cells from PBMCs, taken before stem cell transplantation. V gene TRBV7-2 combines with J gene TRBJ2-1; D uncertain. The TCR originated in a human donor with POMP-related autoinflammation and immune dysregulation (PRAID). The CDR3 is CASSFQWGSYNEQFF. As DNA, the CDR3 is TGTGCCAGCAGCTTTCAGTGGGGCTCCTACAATGAGCAGTTCTTC. Together with reference TRBV7-2 and TRBJ2-1, the CDR3 gives the full variable domain: GAGVSQSPSNKVTEKGKDVELRCDPISGHTALYWYRQSLGQGLEFLIYFQGNSAPDKSGLPSDRFSAERTGGSVSTLTIQRTQQEDSAVYLCASSFQWGSYNEQFFGPGTRLTVL.